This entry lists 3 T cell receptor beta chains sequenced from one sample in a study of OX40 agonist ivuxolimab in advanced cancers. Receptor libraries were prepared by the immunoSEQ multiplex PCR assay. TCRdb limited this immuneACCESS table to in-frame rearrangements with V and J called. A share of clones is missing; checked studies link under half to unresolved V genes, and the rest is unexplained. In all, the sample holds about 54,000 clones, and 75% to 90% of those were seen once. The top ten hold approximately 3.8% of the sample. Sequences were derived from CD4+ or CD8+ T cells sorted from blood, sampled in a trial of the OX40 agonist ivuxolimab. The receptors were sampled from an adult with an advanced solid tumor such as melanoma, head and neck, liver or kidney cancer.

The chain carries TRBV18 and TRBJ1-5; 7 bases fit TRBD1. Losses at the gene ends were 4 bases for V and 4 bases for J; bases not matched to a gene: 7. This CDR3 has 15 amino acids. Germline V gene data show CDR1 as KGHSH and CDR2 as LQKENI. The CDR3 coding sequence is TGTGCCAGCTCACAGGGGACAGCAAATAATCAGCCCCAGCATTTT. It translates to CASSQGTANNQPQHF.

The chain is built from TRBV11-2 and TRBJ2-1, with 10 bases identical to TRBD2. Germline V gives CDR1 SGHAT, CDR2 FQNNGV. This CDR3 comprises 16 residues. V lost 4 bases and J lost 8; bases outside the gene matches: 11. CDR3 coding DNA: TGTGCCAGCAGCTCCGAGACTAGCGGGTTATTGTATGAGCAGTTCTTC. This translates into CASSSETSGLLYEQFF.

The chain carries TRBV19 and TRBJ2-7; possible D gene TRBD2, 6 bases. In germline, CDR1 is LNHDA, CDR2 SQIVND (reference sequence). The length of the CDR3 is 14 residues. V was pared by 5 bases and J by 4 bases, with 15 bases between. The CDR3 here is CASSGGYGAYEQYF. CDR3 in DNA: TGTGCCAGTAGTGGGGGGTACGGAGCGTACGAGCAGTACTTC. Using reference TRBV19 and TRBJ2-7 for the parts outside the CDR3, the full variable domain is DGGITQSPKYLFRKEGQNVTLSCEQNLNHDAMYWYRQDPGQGLRLIYYSQIVNDFQKGDIAEGYSVSREKKESFPLTVTSAQKNPTAFYLCASSGGYGAYEQYFGPGTRLTVT.